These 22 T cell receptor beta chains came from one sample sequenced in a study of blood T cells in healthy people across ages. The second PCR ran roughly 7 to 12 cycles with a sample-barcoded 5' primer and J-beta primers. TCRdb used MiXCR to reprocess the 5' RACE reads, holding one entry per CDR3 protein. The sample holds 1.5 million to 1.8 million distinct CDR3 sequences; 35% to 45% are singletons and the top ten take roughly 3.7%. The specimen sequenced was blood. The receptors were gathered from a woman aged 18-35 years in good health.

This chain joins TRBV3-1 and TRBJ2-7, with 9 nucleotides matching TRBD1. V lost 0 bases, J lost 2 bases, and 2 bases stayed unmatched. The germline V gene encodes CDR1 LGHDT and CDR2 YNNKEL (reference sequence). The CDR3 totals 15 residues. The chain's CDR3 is CASSQDGTGTYEQYF. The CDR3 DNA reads TGTGCCAGCAGCCAAGACGGGACAGGGACCTACGAGCAGTACTTC.

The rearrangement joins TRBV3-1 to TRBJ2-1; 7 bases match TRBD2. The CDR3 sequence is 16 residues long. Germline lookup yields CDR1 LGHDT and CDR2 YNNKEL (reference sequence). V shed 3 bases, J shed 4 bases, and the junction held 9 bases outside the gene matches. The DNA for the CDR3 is TGTGCCAGCAGCCAGATCGGGGGGAAGGGGTACAATGAGCAGTTCTTC. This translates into CASSQIGGKGYNEQFF.

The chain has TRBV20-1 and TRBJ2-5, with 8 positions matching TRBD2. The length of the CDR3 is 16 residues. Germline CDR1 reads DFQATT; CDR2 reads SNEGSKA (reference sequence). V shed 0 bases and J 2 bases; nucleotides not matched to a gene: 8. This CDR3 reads CSARDPFQREQETQYF. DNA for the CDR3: TGCAGTGCTAGAGATCCTTTCCAGCGGGAGCAAGAGACCCAGTACTTC.

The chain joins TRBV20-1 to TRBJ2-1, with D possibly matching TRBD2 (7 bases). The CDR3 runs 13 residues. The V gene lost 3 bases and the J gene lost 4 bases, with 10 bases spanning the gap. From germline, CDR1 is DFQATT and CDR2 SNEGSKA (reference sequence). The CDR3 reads CSASRGGYNEQFF. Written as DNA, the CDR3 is TGCAGTGCTAGTAGGGGGGGGTACAATGAGCAGTTCTTC.

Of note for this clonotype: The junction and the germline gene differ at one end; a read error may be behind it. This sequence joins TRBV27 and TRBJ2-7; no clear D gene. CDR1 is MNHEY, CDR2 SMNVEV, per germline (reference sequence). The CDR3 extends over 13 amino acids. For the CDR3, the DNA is TGTGCCCGCAGTTTAGGGCACACCTACGAGCAGTACTTC. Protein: CARSLGHTYEQYF.

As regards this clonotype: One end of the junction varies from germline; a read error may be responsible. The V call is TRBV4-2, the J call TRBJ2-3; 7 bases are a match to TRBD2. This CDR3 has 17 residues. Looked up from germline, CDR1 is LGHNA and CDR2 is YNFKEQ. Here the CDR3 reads CASSQGVASGFTDTQYF. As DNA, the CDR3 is TGTGCCAGCAGCCAAGGGGTGGCTAGCGGATTCACAGATACACAGTATTTT.

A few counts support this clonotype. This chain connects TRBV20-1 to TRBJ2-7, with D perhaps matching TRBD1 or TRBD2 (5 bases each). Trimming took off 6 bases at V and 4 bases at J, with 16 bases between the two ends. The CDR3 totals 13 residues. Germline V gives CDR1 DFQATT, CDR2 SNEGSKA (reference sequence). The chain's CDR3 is CSATGTHLYEQYF. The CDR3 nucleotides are TGCAGTGCCACCGGGACCCACCTGTACGAGCAGTACTTC.

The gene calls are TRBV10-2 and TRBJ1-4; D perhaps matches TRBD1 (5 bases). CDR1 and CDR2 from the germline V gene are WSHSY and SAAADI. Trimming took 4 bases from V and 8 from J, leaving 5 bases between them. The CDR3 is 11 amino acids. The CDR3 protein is CASSGTEKLFF. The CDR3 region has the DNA TGCGCCAGCAGTGGGACAGAAAAACTGTTTTTT.

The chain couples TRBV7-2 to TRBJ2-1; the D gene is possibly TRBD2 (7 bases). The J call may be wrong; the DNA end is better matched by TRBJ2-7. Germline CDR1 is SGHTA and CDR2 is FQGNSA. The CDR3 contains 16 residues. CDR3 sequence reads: CASSPSRGGIYNEQYF. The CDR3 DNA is TGTGCCAGCAGCCCTTCGAGGGGGGGCATCTACAATGAGCAGTACTTC.

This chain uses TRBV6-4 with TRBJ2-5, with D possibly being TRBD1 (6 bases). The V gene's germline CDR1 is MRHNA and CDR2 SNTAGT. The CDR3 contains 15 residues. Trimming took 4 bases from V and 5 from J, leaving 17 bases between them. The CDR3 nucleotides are TGTGCCAGCAGTGCCACTGGGGGCGCGACGGAGACCCAGTACTTC. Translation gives CASSATGGATETQYF.

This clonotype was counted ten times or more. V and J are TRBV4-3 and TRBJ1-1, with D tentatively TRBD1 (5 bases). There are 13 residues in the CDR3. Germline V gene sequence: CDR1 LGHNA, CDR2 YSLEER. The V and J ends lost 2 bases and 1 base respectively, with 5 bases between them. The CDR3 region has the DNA TGCGCCAGCAGCCAAAGGGGGAACACTGAAGCTTTCTTT. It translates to CASSQRGNTEAFF.

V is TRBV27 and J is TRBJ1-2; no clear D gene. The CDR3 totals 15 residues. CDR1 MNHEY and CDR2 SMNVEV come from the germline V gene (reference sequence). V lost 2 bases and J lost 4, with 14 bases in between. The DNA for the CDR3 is TGTGCCAGCAGTTTAGATGCGGCGGGTCTCTATGGCTACACCTTC. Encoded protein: CASSLDAAGLYGYTF.

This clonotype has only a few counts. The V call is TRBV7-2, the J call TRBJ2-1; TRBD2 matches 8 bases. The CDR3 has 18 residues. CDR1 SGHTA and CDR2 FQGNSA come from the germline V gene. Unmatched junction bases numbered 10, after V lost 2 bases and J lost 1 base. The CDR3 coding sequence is TGTGCCAGCAGCTTAAGGTTGATAGCGGGGACGTCCTACAATGAGCAGTTCTTC. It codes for CASSLRLIAGTSYNEQFF.

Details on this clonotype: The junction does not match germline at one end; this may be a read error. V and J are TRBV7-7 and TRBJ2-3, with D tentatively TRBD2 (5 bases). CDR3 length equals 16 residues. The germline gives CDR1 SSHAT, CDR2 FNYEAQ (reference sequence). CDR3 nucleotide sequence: TGTGCTAGCAGCTTAGCGCCTAGAGGGCCCACAGATACGCAGTATTTT. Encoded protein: CASSLAPRGPTDTQYF.

As DNA, the CDR3 is TGCGCCAGCAGCCAAGAGTGGACAGCAACTAATGAAAAACTGTTTTTT. Encoded protein: CASSQEWTATNEKLFF. The chain has TRBV4-3 and TRBJ1-4, with D possibly being TRBD1 (6 bases). This CDR3 has 16 residues. Trimming shortened V by 0 bases and J by 0 bases, and 8 bases separated the two germline ends. Per germline, CDR1 LGHNA and CDR2 YSLEER.

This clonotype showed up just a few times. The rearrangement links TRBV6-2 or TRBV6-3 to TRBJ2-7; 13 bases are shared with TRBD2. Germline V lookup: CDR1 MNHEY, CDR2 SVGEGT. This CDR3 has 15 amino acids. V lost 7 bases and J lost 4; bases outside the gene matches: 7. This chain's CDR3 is CASITGTSGIYEQYF. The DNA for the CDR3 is TGTGCCAGCATTACCGGGACTAGCGGGATTTACGAGCAGTACTTC.

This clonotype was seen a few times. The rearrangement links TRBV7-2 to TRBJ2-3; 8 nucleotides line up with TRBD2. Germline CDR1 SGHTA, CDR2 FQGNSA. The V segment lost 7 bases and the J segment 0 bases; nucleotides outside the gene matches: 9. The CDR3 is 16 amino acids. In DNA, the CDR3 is TGTGCCAGCACCCACCTTAGCGGGGCTAGCACAGATACGCAGTATTTT. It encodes CASTHLSGASTDTQYF. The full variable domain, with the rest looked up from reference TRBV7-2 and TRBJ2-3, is GAGVSQSPSNKVTEKGKDVELRCDPISGHTALYWYRQSLGQGLEFLIYFQGNSAPDKSGLPSDRFSAERTGGSVSTLTIQRTQQEDSAVYLCASTHLSGASTDTQYFGPGTRLTVL.

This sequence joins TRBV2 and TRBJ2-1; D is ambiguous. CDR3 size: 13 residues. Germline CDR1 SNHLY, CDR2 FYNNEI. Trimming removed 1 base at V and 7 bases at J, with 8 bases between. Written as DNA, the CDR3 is TGTGCCAGCAGTGAAGTACGGCCGAATGAGCAGTTCTTC. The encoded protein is CASSEVRPNEQFF. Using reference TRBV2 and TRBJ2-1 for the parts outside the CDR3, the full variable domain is EPEVTQTPSHQVTQMGQEVILRCVPISNHLYFYWYRQILGQKVEFLVSFYNNEISEKSEIFDDQFSVERPDGSNFTLKIRSTKLEDSAMYFCASSEVRPNEQFFGPGTRLTVL.

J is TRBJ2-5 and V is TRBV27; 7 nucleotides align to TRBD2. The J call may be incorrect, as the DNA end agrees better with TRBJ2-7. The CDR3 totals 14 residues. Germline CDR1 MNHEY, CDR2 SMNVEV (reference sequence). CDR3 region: CASSWASGTDEQYF. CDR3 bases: TGTGCCAGCAGTTGGGCTAGCGGAACCGACGAGCAGTACTTC.

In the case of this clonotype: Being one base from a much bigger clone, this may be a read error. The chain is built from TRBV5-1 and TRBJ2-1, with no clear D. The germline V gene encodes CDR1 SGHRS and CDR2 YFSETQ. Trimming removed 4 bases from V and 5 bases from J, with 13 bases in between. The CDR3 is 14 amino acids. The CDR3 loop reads CASSVLPGNNEQFF. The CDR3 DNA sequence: TGCGCCAGCAGCGTGCTTCCAGGCAACAATGAGCAGTTCTTC.

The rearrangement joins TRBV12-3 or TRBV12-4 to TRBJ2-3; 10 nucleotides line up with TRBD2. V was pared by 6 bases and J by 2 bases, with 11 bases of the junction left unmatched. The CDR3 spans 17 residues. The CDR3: CASRPPSGGPNTDTQYF. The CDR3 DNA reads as TGTGCCAGCAGGCCTCCTAGCGGGGGCCCAAACACAGATACGCAGTATTTT.

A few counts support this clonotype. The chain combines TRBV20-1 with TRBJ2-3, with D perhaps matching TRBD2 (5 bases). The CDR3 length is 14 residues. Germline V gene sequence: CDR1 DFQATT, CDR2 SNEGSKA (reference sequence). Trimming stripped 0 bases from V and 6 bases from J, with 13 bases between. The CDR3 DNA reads TGCAGTGCTAGAGACCGGACCAGAGGGGATACGCAGTATTTT. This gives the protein CSARDRTRGDTQYF.